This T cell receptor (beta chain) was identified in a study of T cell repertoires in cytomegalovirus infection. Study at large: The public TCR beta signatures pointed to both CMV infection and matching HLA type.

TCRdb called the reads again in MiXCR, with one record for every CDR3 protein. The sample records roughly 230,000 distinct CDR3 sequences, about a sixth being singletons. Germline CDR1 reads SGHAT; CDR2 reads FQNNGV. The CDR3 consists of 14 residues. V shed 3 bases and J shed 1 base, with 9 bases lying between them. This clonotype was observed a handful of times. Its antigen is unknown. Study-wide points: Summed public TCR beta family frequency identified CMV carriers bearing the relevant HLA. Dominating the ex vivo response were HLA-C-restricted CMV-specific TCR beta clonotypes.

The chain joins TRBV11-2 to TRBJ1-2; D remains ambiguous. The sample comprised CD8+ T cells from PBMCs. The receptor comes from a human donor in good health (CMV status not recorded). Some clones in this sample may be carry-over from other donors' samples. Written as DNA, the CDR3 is TGTGCCAGCAGCTTTGGCCGGGGTAACTATGGCTACACCTTC. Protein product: CASSFGRGNYGYTF.